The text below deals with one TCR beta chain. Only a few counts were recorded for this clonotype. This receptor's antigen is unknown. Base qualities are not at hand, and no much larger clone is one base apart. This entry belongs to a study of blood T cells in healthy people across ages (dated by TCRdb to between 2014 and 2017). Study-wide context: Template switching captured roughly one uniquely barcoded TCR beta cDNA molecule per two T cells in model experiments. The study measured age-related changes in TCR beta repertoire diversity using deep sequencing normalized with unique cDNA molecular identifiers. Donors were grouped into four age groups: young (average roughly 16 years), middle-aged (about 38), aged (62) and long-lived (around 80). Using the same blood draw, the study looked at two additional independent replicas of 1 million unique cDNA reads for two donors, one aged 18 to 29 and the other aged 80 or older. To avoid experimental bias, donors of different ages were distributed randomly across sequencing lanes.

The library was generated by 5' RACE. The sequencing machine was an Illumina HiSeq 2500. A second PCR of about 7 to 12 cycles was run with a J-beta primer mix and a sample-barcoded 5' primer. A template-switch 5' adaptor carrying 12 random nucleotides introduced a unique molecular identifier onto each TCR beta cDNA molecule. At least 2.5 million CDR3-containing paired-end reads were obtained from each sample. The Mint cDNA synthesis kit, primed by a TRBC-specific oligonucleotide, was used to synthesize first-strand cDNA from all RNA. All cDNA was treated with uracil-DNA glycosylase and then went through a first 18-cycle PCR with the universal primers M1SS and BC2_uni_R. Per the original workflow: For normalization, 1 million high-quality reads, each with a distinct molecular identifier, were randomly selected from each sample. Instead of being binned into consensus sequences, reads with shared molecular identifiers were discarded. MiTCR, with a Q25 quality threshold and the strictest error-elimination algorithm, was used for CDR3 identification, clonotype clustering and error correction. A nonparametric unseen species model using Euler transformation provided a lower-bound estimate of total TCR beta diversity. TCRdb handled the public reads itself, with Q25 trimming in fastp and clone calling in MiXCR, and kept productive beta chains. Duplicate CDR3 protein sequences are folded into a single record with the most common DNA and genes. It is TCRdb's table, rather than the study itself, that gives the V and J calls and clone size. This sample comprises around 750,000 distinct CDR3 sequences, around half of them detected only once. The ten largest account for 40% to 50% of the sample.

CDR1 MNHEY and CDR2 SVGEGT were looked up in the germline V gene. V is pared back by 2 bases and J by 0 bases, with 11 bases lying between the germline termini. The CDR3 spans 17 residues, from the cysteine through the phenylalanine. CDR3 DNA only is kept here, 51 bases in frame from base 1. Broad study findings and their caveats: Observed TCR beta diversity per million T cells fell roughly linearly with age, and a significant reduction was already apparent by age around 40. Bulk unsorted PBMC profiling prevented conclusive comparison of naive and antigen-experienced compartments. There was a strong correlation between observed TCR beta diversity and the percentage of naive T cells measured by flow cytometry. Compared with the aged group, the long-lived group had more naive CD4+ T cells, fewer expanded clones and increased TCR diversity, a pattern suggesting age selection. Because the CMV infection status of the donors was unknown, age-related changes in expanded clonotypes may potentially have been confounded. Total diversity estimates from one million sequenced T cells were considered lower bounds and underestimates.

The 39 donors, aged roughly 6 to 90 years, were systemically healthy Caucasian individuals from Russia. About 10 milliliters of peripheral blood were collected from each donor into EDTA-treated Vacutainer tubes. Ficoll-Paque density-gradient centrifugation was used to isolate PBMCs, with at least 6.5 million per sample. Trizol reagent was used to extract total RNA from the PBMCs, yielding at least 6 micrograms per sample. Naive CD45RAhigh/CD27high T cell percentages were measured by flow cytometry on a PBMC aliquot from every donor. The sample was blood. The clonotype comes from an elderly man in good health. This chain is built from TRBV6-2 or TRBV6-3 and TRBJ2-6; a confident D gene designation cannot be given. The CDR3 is CASSYPFACSGANVLTF. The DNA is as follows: TGTGCCAGCAGTTACCCCTTCGCCTGCTCTGGGGCCAACGTCCTGACTTTC.